This T cell receptor (beta chain) was captured by sequencing in a study of blood T cell repertoires in COVID-19. Some clones are missing from TCRdb's copy, which holds only in-frame ones; the method was immunoSEQ multiplex PCR. This table has some 130,000 clones, approximately 86% appearing once. Germline loops: CDR1 MGHRA, CDR2 YSYEKL. CDR3 length: 16 amino acids. V lost 0 bases and J lost 6, with 14 bases in between. V gene TRBV4-1 combines with J gene TRBJ1-4, with D uncertain. Sequencing was done on a sample of peripheral blood. This sequence was found in a woman aged 70 to 79 with COVID-19, enrolled during active disease. CDR3 nucleotide sequence: TGCGCCAGCAGCCAAGAACCCGCGAGGAGGGATGAAAAACTGTTTTTT. Encoded protein: CASSQEPARRDEKLFF.